This is a list of T cell receptor beta chains from one sample in a study of beta chain features in type 1 diabetes. Sequencing was performed with immunoSEQ multiplex PCR; in TCRdb, only in-frame clones are kept and a portion is missing. The table records some 900,000 clones, 15% to 20% of them present only once. Sequenced sample: naive CD4+ T cells from blood. Receptors originate from a woman between 18 and 30 years old in good health. Each CDR3 is given with its conserved first and last residue. The D gene is left open where the match is weak. Clone sizes are given selectively: once, few, many, or a class where the clone is expanded.

clone_size	v_call	d_call	j_call	cdr3_aa	cdr3_nt
.	TRBV18	.	TRBJ1-3	CASSPRWGANGNTIYF	TGTGCCAGCTCACCACGCTGGGGCGCAAATGGAAACACCATATATTTT
.	TRBV6-6	TRBD2	TRBJ2-3	CASSYQLAARGDTQYF	TGTGCCAGCAGTTATCAACTAGCGGCGAGGGGAGATACGCAGTATTTT
.	TRBV19	.	TRBJ1-1	CASSPSTGEAFF	TGTGCCAGTAGTCCCTCGACAGGAGAAGCTTTCTTT
.	TRBV5-1	.	TRBJ2-1	CASSLAHYRAHDRNEQFF	TGCGCCAGCAGCTTGGCCCATTACAGGGCTCATGATCGCAATGAGCAGTTCTTC
.	TRBV6-6	.	TRBJ2-7	CGSRVAGKDTYEQYF	TGTGGAAGTCGGGTGGCAGGCAAGGACACCTACGAGCAGTACTTC
.	TRBV6-6	TRBD2	TRBJ2-1	CASRGAGLAGNNEQFF	TGTGCCAGCAGGGGGGCGGGACTAGCGGGGAACAATGAGCAGTTCTTC
few	TRBV7-2	TRBD2	TRBJ2-2	CASSPGGLAEGPTGELFF	TGTGCCAGCAGCCCCGGCGGCCTAGCGGAGGGGCCTACCGGGGAGCTGTTTTTT
few	TRBV20-1	.	TRBJ1-2	CSAYGYTF	TGCAGTGCCTATGGCTACACCTTC
few	TRBV5-4	TRBD1	TRBJ1-2	CASSSPAQGNYGYTF	TGTGCCAGCAGCTCGCCGGCACAGGGGAACTATGGCTACACCTTC
once	TRBV4-2	TRBD1	TRBJ1-1	CASSLRTGGGVGIEAFF	TGTGCCAGCAGCCTACGGACAGGGGGCGGTGTAGGTATCGAAGCTTTCTTT
few	TRBV7-3	.	TRBJ2-7	CASSTAWGPSYEQYF	TGTGCCAGCAGCACCGCCTGGGGTCCCAGCTACGAGCAGTACTTC
few	TRBV15	.	TRBJ2-5	CATSREPQETQYF	TGTGCCACCAGCAGAGAACCCCAAGAGACCCAGTACTTC
few	TRBV28	TRBD1	TRBJ1-6	CASSPGQSNSPLHF	TGTGCCAGCAGCCCGGGACAGTCTAATTCACCCCTCCACTTT
.	TRBV5-6	TRBD1	TRBJ2-1	CASSALGQGNEQFF	TGTGCCAGCAGCGCCCTGGGACAGGGCAATGAGCAGTTCTTC
few	TRBV19	TRBD1	TRBJ1-5	CASSPGQGFLQPQHF	TGTGCCAGTAGTCCGGGACAGGGTTTCCTCCAGCCCCAGCATTTT
.	TRBV7-3	.	TRBJ2-3	CASSLVAETDTQYF	TGTGCCAGCAGCCTGGTTGCGGAAACAGATACGCAGTATTTT
.	TRBV28	.	TRBJ2-7	CASNPPGPGKSYEQYF	TGTGCCAGCAATCCCCCGGGCCCCGGGAAGTCCTACGAGCAGTACTTC
.	TRBV28	.	TRBJ1-4	CASNVAGTTNEKLFF	TGTGCCAGCAATGTAGCAGGGACAACTAATGAAAAACTGTTTTTT
few	TRBV29-1	TRBD2	TRBJ2-2	CSVRGYMAGGPNTGELFF	TGCAGCGTGAGAGGTTATATGGCGGGAGGGCCGAACACCGGGGAGCTGTTTTTT
.	TRBV2	.	TRBJ1-5	CASSDMAAYSNQPQHF	TGTGCCAGCAGTGATATGGCAGCTTATAGCAATCAGCCCCAGCATTTT
few	TRBV7-9	.	TRBJ2-3	CASSLAQYSTDTQYF	TGTGCCAGCAGCTTAGCACAGTATAGCACAGATACGCAGTATTTT
few	TRBV28	.	TRBJ2-7	CASSLFSLDYEQYF	TGTGCCAGCAGTTTATTTAGTTTGGACTACGAGCAGTACTTC
.	TRBV19	TRBD2	TRBJ2-1	CASSPLAGLSSYNEQFF	TGTGCCAGTAGTCCACTAGCGGGGCTGAGCTCCTACAATGAGCAGTTCTTC
.	TRBV5-6	TRBD2	TRBJ2-1	CASSLASGRDYNEQFF	TGTGCCAGCAGCTTGGCGAGCGGGAGGGACTACAATGAGCAGTTCTTC
.	TRBV7-7	.	TRBJ2-5	CASSLGVTQTQYF	TGTGCTAGCAGCTTAGGGGTGACCCAGACCCAGTACTTC
.	TRBV10-3	TRBD1	TRBJ2-2	CAISGQGARETGELFF	TGTGCCATCAGCGGACAGGGGGCCCGGGAGACCGGGGAGCTGTTTTTT
.	TRBV19	.	TRBJ1-5	CASSISLDNQPQHF	TGTGCCAGTAGTATTAGCCTGGACAATCAGCCCCAGCATTTT
few	TRBV19	TRBD1	TRBJ1-5	CASRATGLQPQHF	TGTGCCAGTAGAGCGACAGGGCTGCAGCCCCAGCATTTT
few	TRBV6-5	.	TRBJ1-1	CASSYRALRGEAFF	TGTGCCAGCAGTTACAGGGCACTGAGGGGTGAAGCTTTCTTT